Included here is one T cell receptor (beta chain) sequence, with context. The antigen is unknown. The sample is drawn from a study of T-cell memory formation after mild COVID-19. Study at large: TCR clusters were mostly donor specific. Study-level points and caveats: CD4+ clones that contracted lay mainly in CM and EM; CD8+ ones lay in EMRA.

Trimming removed 5 bases at V and 2 bases at J, with 13 bases between. The germline gives CDR1 LGHDT, CDR2 YNNKEL (reference sequence). This CDR3 has 14 residues. MiXCR was run by TCRdb on the 5' RACE reads, yielding one entry per CDR3 protein. Of about 410,000 distinct CDR3 sequences in the sample, about a quarter were seen once. The chain uses TRBV3-1 and TRBJ2-7; no firm D call. The clonotype comes from an adult woman who had mild COVID-19 (a few samples of this study predate the infection). Cell type and time point are not known. What was sequenced was PBMCs or a T cell subset sorted from them (not recorded which). The CDR3 DNA reads TGTGCCAGCAGCTTCAGACTCCCTCCCTACGAGCAGTACTTC. Translating it yields CASSFRLPPYEQYF.